The text below deals with one T cell receptor beta chain. J lost 4 bases, V lost 11 bases, and 14 bases had no gene match. CDR1 and CDR2 (germline): MNHNS, SASEGT. The CDR3 spans 15 residues. This specimen belongs to a study of cytomegalovirus exposure and HLA in healthy donors. 13 Jbeta primers and 60 Vbeta primers were used for the PCR. Measured with immunoSEQ multiplex PCR; TCRdb has only the in-frame clones, and not every one. The sample has about 180,000 clones, around 80% seen once. The chain is built from TRBV6-1 and TRBJ2-1; 7 bases are shared with TRBD1. This receptor was identified in a woman aged 25 to 39 in good health and CMV-seronegative. The sample was PBMCs. This CDR3 reads CAGTSINRGYNEQFF. Here the CDR3 DNA reads TGTGCCGGGACATCGATCAACAGGGGTTACAATGAGCAGTTCTTC.